These 14 T cell receptor beta chains were all obtained from the same sample, sequenced in a study of T cell repertoires in cytomegalovirus infection. TCRdb itself ran the reads through MiXCR, one entry per CDR3 protein. The sample records hundreds of thousands of distinct CDR3 sequences, approximately 25% being singletons. Specimen: CD8+ T cells from PBMCs. The origin of the receptors is a human donor in good health (CMV status not recorded). Some clones in this sample may be carry-over from other donors' samples.

This chain joins TRBV20-1 and TRBJ2-1, with D unclear. In germline, CDR1 is DFQATT, CDR2 SNEGSKA (reference sequence). This CDR3 contains 16 residues. V was clipped by 1 base and J by 4 bases, with 17 bases between them. CDR3 DNA: TGCAGTGCTAGAGGGCCCCTGGGCAAACCTTACAATGAGCAGTTCTTC. This encodes CSARGPLGKPYNEQFF.

This clonotype was seen only a few times. The chain links TRBV19 to TRBJ1-1; perhaps TRBD1 as D (5 bases). The CDR3 covers 15 residues. V was pared by 8 bases and J by 0 bases, with 16 bases between. Germline lookup yields CDR1 LNHDA and CDR2 SQIVND (reference sequence). The CDR3 DNA is TGTGCCAGTTGGACATCACAAGGCCTGAACACTGAAGCTTTCTTT. This encodes CASWTSQGLNTEAFF.

This clonotype was observed at least ten times. V gene TRBV7-9 combines with J gene TRBJ2-5; weak D call: TRBD2 (6 bases). The germline CDR1 and CDR2 sequences are SEHNR and FQNEAQ (reference sequence). The CDR3 contains 14 residues. Trimming pared 4 bases from V and 2 bases from J, leaving 11 bases between. CDR3 in amino acids: CASSSWGTQETQYF. CDR3 in DNA: TGTGCCAGCAGCTCGTGGGGGACTCAAGAGACCCAGTACTTC.

This rearrangement joins TRBV6-1 to TRBJ1-2; D is possibly TRBD1 (6 bases). V was shortened by 5 bases and J by 7 bases, with 20 bases between the two germline ends. The CDR3 runs to 15 residues. CDR1 and CDR2 from the germline V gene are MNHNS and SASEGT. The CDR3: CASSSDWGRAPGYTF. The CDR3 nucleotides are TGTGCCAGCAGTTCCGACTGGGGGCGGGCTCCTGGCTACACCTTC.

The chain links TRBV19 to TRBJ2-2; D might be TRBD2 (6 bases). Germline lookup yields CDR1 LNHDA and CDR2 SQIVND (reference sequence). This CDR3 is 13 amino acids long. V was trimmed by 1 base and J by 7 bases, leaving 7 bases between them. The CDR3 sequence is CASSIGGGGELFF. In nucleotides, the CDR3 is TGTGCCAGTAGTATAGGGGGAGGCGGGGAGCTGTTTTTT.

The chain joins TRBV6-1 to TRBJ2-2; the D is unclear. With 6 bases removed from V and 6 bases from J, the gap between germline ends came to 14 bases. The CDR3 is 14 residues long. The germline gives CDR1 MNHNS, CDR2 SASEGT. CDR3: CASSRSSPAGELFF. In DNA, the CDR3 is TGTGCCAGCAGCCGGTCCAGCCCCGCCGGGGAGCTGTTTTTT.

This clonotype was detected many times. The chain is built from TRBV7-9 and TRBJ1-6, with D unresolved. The CDR3 spans 14 residues. The V end was cut by 2 bases, the J end by 7 bases, with 9 bases between. The V gene's germline CDR1 is SEHNR and CDR2 FQNEAQ (reference sequence). The CDR3 DNA reads TGTGCCAGCAGCTTAACGATGGGAAATTCACCCCTCCACTTT. The encoded protein is CASSLTMGNSPLHF.

J is TRBJ1-2 and V is TRBV29-1; no reliable D call. The CDR3 runs to 17 residues. Germline assignment: CDR1 SQVTM and CDR2 ANQGSEA. Trimming removed 0 bases from V and 6 bases from J, with 23 bases in between. CDR3 nucleotide sequence: TGCAGCGTTGAAGATCTGGAGCTTAAACAGCTTCAGGATGGCTACACCTTC. Amino acids: CSVEDLELKQLQDGYTF.

The J gene is TRBJ2-7, the V gene TRBV2, with 7 bases aligning to TRBD1. The CDR3 is 15 amino acids. Trimming took 11 bases from V and 0 from J; bases not matched to a gene: 13. Germline V CDR1 and CDR2: SNHLY, FYNNEI. The CDR3 is CAVPKGAVDSYEQYV. CDR3 sequence (DNA): TGTGCCGTTCCAAAGGGGGCGGTAGACTCCTACGAGCAGTACGTC.

The gene calls are TRBV7-9 and TRBJ2-5; 10 positions match TRBD2. This CDR3 spans 16 amino acids. Germline V gene sequence: CDR1 SEHNR, CDR2 FQNEAQ (reference sequence). V shed 5 bases and J 5 bases; nucleotides not matched to a gene: 11. The CDR3, as DNA: TGTGCCAGCAGCCCAGGACTAGCGGACCCCATGGAGACCCAGTACTTC. Encoded protein: CASSPGLADPMETQYF.

This clonotype was detected a few times. The V call is TRBV6-2 or TRBV6-3, the J call TRBJ2-1; D remains ambiguous. The CDR3 has 16 residues. V lost 4 bases, J lost 4 bases, and 17 bases lay in between. CDR1 MNHEY and CDR2 SVGEGT come from the germline V gene. The CDR3, as DNA: TGTGCCAGCAGTTTAGTTGTGGTTGGGCATTACAATGAGCAGTTCTTC. Its translation is CASSLVVVGHYNEQFF.

Concerning this clonotype: A read error is possible here, since a much larger clone lies one base away. J is TRBJ2-3 and V is TRBV4-1; 11 bases are a match to TRBD2. The V gene's germline CDR1 is MGHRA and CDR2 YSYEKL. CDR3 length: 16 residues. CDR3 loop: CASSHLTSGATGTQYF. The DNA of the CDR3 is TGCGCCAGCAGCCACCTGACTAGCGGGGCCACAGGTACGCAGTATTTT.

This clonotype was observed at least ten times. The chain has TRBV6-2 or TRBV6-3 and TRBJ1-1; possibly TRBD1 for D (6 bases). With 2 bases removed from V and 11 bases from J, the gap between germline ends came to 24 bases. In germline, CDR1 is MNHEY, CDR2 SVGEGT. The CDR3 has 16 residues. In nucleotides, the CDR3 is TGTGCCAGCAGTTACGCCCAGGACAGTGGGTTATTATCGGCTTTCTTT. Translation: CASSYAQDSGLLSAFF.

The chain is built from TRBV29-1 and TRBJ1-1; D uncertain. V lost 4 bases, J lost 8 bases, and 14 bases lay in between. The CDR3 is 12 amino acids. Germline V gives CDR1 SQVTM, CDR2 ANQGSEA. The CDR3: CSVVNRTFEAFF. In DNA form, the CDR3 reads TGCAGCGTTGTTAACAGAACGTTCGAAGCTTTCTTT.